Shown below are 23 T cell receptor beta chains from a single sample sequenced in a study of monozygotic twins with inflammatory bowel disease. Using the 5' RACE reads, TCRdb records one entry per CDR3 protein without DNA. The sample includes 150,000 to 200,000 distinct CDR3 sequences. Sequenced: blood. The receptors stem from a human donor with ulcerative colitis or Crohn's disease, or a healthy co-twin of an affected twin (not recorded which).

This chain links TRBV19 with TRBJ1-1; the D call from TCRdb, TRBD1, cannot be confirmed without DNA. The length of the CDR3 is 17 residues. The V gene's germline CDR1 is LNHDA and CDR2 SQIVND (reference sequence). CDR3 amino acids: CASSVRDRGQSVTEAFF.

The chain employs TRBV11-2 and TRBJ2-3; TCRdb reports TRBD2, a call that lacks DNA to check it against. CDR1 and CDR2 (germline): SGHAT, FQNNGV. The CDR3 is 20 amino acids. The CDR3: CASSLDRRPSTRGGVGTQYF.

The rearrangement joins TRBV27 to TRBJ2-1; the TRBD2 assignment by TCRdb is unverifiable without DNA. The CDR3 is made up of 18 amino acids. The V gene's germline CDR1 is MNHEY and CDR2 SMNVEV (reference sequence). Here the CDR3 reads CASSLGWVTSGTYNEQFF.

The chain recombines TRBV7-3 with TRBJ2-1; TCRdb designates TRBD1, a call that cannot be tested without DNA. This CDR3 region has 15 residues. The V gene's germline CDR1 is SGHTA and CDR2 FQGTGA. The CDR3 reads CASSPPGTGRDEQFF. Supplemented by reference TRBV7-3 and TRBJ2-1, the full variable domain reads GAGVSQTPSNKVTEKGKYVELRCDPISGHTALYWYRQSLGQGPEFLIYFQGTGAADDSGLPNDRFFAVRPEGSVSTLKIQRTERGDSAVYLCASSPPGTGRDEQFFGPGTRLTVL.

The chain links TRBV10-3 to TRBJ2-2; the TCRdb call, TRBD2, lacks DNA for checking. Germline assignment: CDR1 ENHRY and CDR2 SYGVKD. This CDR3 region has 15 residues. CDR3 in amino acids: CAISFGEGNTGELFF.

The CDR3 sequence is CASSAGQGNQPQHF. This chain links TRBV5-1 with TRBJ1-5; there is no DNA to check the TCRdb D call of TRBD1. This CDR3 spans 14 amino acids. Germline CDR1 reads SGHRS; CDR2 reads YFSETQ.

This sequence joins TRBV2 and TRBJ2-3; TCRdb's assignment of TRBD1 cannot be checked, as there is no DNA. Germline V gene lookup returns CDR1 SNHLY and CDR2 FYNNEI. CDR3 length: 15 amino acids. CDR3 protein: CASSPGTGSTDTQYF.

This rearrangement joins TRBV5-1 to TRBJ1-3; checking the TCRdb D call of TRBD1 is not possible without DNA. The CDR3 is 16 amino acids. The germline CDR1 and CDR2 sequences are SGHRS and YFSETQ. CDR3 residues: CASSTFSGGAENTIYF.

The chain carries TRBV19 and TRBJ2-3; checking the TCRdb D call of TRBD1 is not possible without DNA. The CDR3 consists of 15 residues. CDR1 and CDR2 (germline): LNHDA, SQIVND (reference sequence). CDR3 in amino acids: CASTTGQGLRDTQYF.

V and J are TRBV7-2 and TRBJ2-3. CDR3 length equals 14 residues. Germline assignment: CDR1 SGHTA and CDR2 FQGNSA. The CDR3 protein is CASSSPGRTDTQYF. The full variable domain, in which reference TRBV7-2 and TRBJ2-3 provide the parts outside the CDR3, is GAGVSQSPSNKVTEKGKDVELRCDPISGHTALYWYRQSLGQGLEFLIYFQGNSAPDKSGLPSDRFSAERTGGSVSTLTIQRTQQEDSAVYLCASSSPGRTDTQYFGPGTRLTVL.

CDR3 region: CASSGQGLSGEQYF. V and J are TRBV5-1 and TRBJ2-7; TCRdb gives TRBD2 as the D gene, but with no DNA this cannot be confirmed. The CDR3 totals 14 residues. Germline-derived CDR1 and CDR2 are SGHRS and YFSETQ.

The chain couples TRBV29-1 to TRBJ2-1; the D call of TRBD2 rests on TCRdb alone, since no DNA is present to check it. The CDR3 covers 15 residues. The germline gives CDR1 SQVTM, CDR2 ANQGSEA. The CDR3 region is CSVDLAGRSYNEQFF.

The CDR3 spells CASSRTSGLADTQYF. The J gene is TRBJ2-3, the V gene TRBV10-1; lacking DNA, the TRBD2 call made by TCRdb goes unchecked. This CDR3 contains 15 residues. CDR1 and CDR2 from the germline V gene are WNHNN and SYGVQD (reference sequence).

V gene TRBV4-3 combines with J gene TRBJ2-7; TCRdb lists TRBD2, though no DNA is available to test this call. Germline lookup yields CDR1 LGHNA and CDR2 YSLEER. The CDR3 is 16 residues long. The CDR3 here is CASSRTSGSIFHEQYF.

The CDR3: CASSPPHAYEQYF. The J gene is TRBJ2-7, the V gene TRBV7-9; lacking DNA, the TRBD1 call made by TCRdb goes unchecked. The CDR3 extends over 13 amino acids. The germline V gene has CDR1 SEHNR and CDR2 FQNEAQ (reference sequence).

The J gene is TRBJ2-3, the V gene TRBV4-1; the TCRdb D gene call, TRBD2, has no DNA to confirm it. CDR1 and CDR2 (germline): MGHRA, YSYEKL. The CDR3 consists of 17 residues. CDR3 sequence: CASSDDLAGEGSDTQYF.

CDR3 region: CASSQPAGRNEQFF. The chain joins TRBV4-1 to TRBJ2-1; TCRdb gives TRBD2 as the D gene, but with no DNA this cannot be confirmed. This CDR3 comprises 14 residues. Looked up from germline, CDR1 is MGHRA and CDR2 is YSYEKL.

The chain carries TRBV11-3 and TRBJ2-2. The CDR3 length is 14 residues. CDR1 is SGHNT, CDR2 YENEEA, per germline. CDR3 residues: CASSLGINTGELFF.

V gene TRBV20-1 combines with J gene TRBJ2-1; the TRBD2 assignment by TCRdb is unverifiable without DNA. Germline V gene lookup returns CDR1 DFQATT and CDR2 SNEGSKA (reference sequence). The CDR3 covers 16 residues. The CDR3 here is CSASPGLAGAYNEQFF.

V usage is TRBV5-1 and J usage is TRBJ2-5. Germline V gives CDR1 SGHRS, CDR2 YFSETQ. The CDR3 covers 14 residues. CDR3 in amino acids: CASLNGISQETQYF.

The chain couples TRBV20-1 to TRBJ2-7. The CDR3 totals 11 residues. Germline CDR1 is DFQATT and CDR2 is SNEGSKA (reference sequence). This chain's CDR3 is CSAMFSYEQYF.

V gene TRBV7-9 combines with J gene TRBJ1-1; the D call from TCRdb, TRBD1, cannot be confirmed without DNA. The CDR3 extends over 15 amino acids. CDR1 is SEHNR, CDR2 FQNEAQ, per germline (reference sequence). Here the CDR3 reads CASSLVSGRNTEAFF.

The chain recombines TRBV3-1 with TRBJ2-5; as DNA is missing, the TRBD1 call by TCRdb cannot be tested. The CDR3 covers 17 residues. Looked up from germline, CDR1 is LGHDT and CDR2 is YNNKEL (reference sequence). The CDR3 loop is CASSQDRDRLFQETQYF.